Each of the 29 T cell receptor beta chains below was sequenced from the same sample in a study of siplizumab effects on memory and regulatory T cells. Libraries were prepared by immunoSEQ multiplex PCR; TCRdb keeps only in-frame clonotypes and omits some of them. The sample shows 120,000 or so clones, 80% to 95% of them seen only once. Sequencing input: CD4+ T cells sorted from blood. Receptors were obtained from a human donor in good health.

This clone was found once. The chain is built from TRBV5-1 and TRBJ2-1; 12 bases are shared with TRBD2. The CDR3 is 16 amino acids. CDR1 and CDR2 from the germline V gene are SGHRS and YFSETQ. Trimming took 4 bases from V and 10 from J; bases not matched to a gene: 12. CDR3 amino acids: CASSPLLAGGVGEQFF. Here the CDR3 DNA reads TGCGCCAGCAGCCCACTACTAGCGGGAGGTGTAGGCGAGCAGTTCTTC.

The chain has TRBV5-8 and TRBJ2-7, with 9 nucleotides matching TRBD1. This CDR3 comprises 16 residues. Per germline, CDR1 SGHTS and CDR2 YDEGEE. V gave up 3 bases and J gave up 2 bases; unmatched junction bases: 9. CDR3 nucleotides: TGTGCCAGCAGCTCTAGGGGGGGACAGGGAACCTACGAGCAGTACTTC. Translated: CASSSRGGQGTYEQYF.

The rearrangement uses TRBV6-6 and TRBJ2-2; weak D call: TRBD2 (5 bases). Trimming took off 6 bases at V and 4 bases at J, with 12 bases between the two ends. Germline V gene sequence: CDR1 MNHNY, CDR2 SVGAGI (reference sequence). The CDR3 extends over 14 amino acids. The CDR3 protein is CASSPRRSTGELFF. CDR3 DNA sequence: TGTGCCAGCAGCCCTAGGAGGTCCACCGGGGAGCTGTTTTTT.

The chain has TRBV5-1 and TRBJ1-1, with 7 bases lining up with TRBD1. This CDR3 region has 15 residues. The junction had 7 bases not matched to a gene; V was cut back by 4 bases and J by 1 base. The V gene's germline CDR1 is SGHRS and CDR2 YFSETQ. In DNA form, the CDR3 reads TGCGCCAGCAGCGATAGAACAGGGGAGAACACTGAAGCTTTCTTT. This gives the protein CASSDRTGENTEAFF. The whole variable domain, filled in from reference TRBV5-1 and TRBJ1-1, reads KAGVTQTPRYLIKTRGQQVTLSCSPISGHRSVSWYQQTPGQGLQFLFEYFSETQRNKGNFPGRFSGRQFSNSRSEMNVSTLELGDSALYLCASSDRTGENTEAFFGQGTRLTVV.

The V call is TRBV19, the J call TRBJ1-2; no firm D call. V was pared by 1 base and J by 2 bases, with 11 bases between. The germline gives CDR1 LNHDA, CDR2 SQIVND (reference sequence). The CDR3 is 15 residues long. CDR3 DNA: TGTGCCAGTAGTATAGTCGGCGCGCTCAACTATGGCTACACCTTC. This sequence encodes CASSIVGALNYGYTF.

The genes are TRBV25-1 and TRBJ1-1, with D perhaps matching TRBD1 (5 bases). Germline V lookup: CDR1 MGHDK, CDR2 SYGVNS. The germline V and J ends were trimmed by 8 bases and 4 bases, with 17 bases remaining between them. The CDR3 extends over 14 amino acids. CDR3 protein: CASLKSGGATEAFF. CDR3 coding DNA: TGTGCCAGCCTAAAATCGGGGGGTGCCACTGAAGCTTTCTTT.

This clone has a single count. This chain joins TRBV6-5 and TRBJ1-2; D remains unclear. The CDR3 has 13 amino acids. The V gene's germline CDR1 is MNHEY and CDR2 SVGAGI. Trimming removed 6 bases at V and 2 bases at J, with 10 bases between. The CDR3 nucleotides read TGTGCCAGCAGGCCCCATGGGAACTATGGCTACACCTTC. As protein: CASRPHGNYGYTF.

This chain uses TRBV5-1 with TRBJ2-1; D not resolved. The CDR3 runs to 13 residues. V lost 5 bases and J 4 bases, leaving 10 bases between the germline ends. Per the germline V gene, CDR1 is SGHRS and CDR2 is YFSETQ. The CDR3 loop is CASSFDRYNEQFF. As DNA, the CDR3 is TGCGCCAGCAGTTTTGACCGGTACAATGAGCAGTTCTTC.

The chain is built from TRBV5-8 and TRBJ2-3; a weak D match, TRBD2 (6 bases). From germline, CDR1 is SGHTS and CDR2 YDEGEE. The CDR3 length is 15 residues. The V end was cut by 0 bases, the J end by 3 bases, with 11 bases between. The CDR3 DNA follows: TGTGCCAGCAGCTTGGGGGGACTGAGTACAGATACGCAGTATTTT. It encodes CASSLGGLSTDTQYF.

This clone was observed a single time. V is TRBV5-5 and J is TRBJ2-1; the D gene is possibly TRBD2 (7 bases). Germline V lookup: CDR1 SGHKS, CDR2 YYEKEE (reference sequence). CDR3 length equals 17 residues. V lost 0 bases, J lost 6 bases, and 19 bases lay in between. The chain's CDR3 is CASSLAIFAGARNEQFF. In DNA, the CDR3 is TGTGCCAGCAGCTTGGCTATTTTCGCGGGGGCGCGCAATGAGCAGTTCTTC. The full variable domain, in which reference TRBV5-5 and TRBJ2-1 provide the parts outside the CDR3, is DAGVTQSPTHLIKTRGQQVTLRCSPISGHKSVSWYQQVLGQGPQFIFQYYEKEERGRGNFPDRFSARQFPNYSSELNVNALLLGDSALYLCASSLAIFAGARNEQFFGPGTRLTVL.

With regard to this clone: An end of the junction differs from the germline gene, which may be a read error. The chain employs TRBV6-5 and TRBJ1-3; D remains ambiguous. Germline V gene sequence: CDR1 MNHEY, CDR2 SVGAGI. CDR3 length: 12 residues. The CDR3 region is CVSQGPGNTIYF. The CDR3 coding sequence is TGTGTCAGCCAAGGTCCTGGAAACACCATATATTTT.

The chain couples TRBV5-1 to TRBJ1-1; D might be TRBD1 (6 bases). The CDR3 has 15 residues. Germline V gives CDR1 SGHRS, CDR2 YFSETQ. Trimming stripped 4 bases from V and 0 bases from J, with 13 bases between. This CDR3 is CASSEQGHLNTEAFF. The CDR3 DNA reads TGCGCCAGCAGCGAACAGGGACACCTGAACACTGAAGCTTTCTTT. Supplemented by reference TRBV5-1 and TRBJ1-1, the full variable domain reads KAGVTQTPRYLIKTRGQQVTLSCSPISGHRSVSWYQQTPGQGLQFLFEYFSETQRNKGNFPGRFSGRQFSNSRSEMNVSTLELGDSALYLCASSEQGHLNTEAFFGQGTRLTVV.

The V call is TRBV14, the J call TRBJ1-2; D call uncertain. V was pared by 4 bases and J by 3 bases, with 6 bases between. The CDR3 has 12 residues. The V gene's germline CDR1 is SGHDN and CDR2 FVKESK. The CDR3 region has the DNA TGTGCCAGCAGCCCAGATGACTATGGCTACACCTTC. It codes for CASSPDDYGYTF.

The sample holds one count of this clone. This chain uses TRBV18 with TRBJ1-1; possibly TRBD1 for D (5 bases). The V gene lost 6 bases and the J gene lost 0 bases, with 8 bases spanning the gap. The CDR3 runs to 13 residues. Germline values: CDR1 KGHSH, CDR2 LQKENI. As DNA, the CDR3 is TGTGCCAGCTCTCAGACAGTGAACACTGAAGCTTTCTTT. Its translation is CASSQTVNTEAFF. Complete variable domain (other parts from reference TRBV18 and TRBJ1-1): NAGVMQNPRHLVRRRGQEARLRCSPMKGHSHVYWYRQLPEEGLKFMVYLQKENIIDESGMPKERFSAEFPKEGPSILRIQQVVRGDSAAYFCASSQTVNTEAFFGQGTRLTVV.

As DNA, the CDR3 is TGTGCCAGCAGCTTGGGAGCAGTCTACGAGCAGTACTTC. Translated, it gives CASSLGAVYEQYF. The chain uses TRBV5-5 and TRBJ2-7; no firm D call. Trimming shortened V by 0 bases and J by 3 bases, and 7 bases separated the two germline ends. Germline values: CDR1 SGHKS, CDR2 YYEKEE (reference sequence). The CDR3 contains 13 residues.

Only a few counts were recorded for this clone. The J gene is TRBJ1-1, the V gene TRBV29-1, with D maybe TRBD1 (5 bases). The CDR3 loop spans 11 amino acids. CDR1 and CDR2 (germline): SQVTM, ANQGSEA. Trimming removed 4 bases at V and 4 bases at J, with 7 bases between. The CDR3 protein is CSVVGLTEAFF. The DNA of the CDR3 is TGCAGCGTTGTGGGGCTCACTGAAGCTTTCTTT.

CDR3 sequence (DNA): TGCGCCAGCAGCTTGGACAGGGACGGGACCCAGTACTTC. It specifies CASSLDRDGTQYF. The chain is built from TRBV5-1 and TRBJ2-5, with a tentative D call TRBD1 (6 bases). The CDR3 totals 13 residues. Germline V lookup: CDR1 SGHRS, CDR2 YFSETQ. V was shortened by 0 bases and J by 7 bases, with 10 bases between the two germline ends.

This chain joins TRBV10-1 and TRBJ2-3; D remains unclear. Germline-derived CDR1 and CDR2 are WNHNN and SYGVQD (reference sequence). Trimming removed 0 bases at V and 4 bases at J, with 5 bases between. The CDR3 extends over 13 amino acids. The CDR3 is CASSESYADTQYF. CDR3 DNA sequence: TGCGCCAGCAGTGAGTCGTATGCAGATACGCAGTATTTT.

The J gene is TRBJ2-2, the V gene TRBV5-4, with D hard to call. CDR1 SGHNT and CDR2 YYREEE come from the germline V gene (reference sequence). This CDR3 region has 15 residues. Trimming took 2 bases from V and 3 from J, leaving 11 bases between them. CDR3 nucleotides: TGTGCCAGCAGCTTACCCTCCAGCGACACCGGGGAGCTGTTTTTT. Translated: CASSLPSSDTGELFF.

This clone is a singleton in its sample. This chain links TRBV14 with TRBJ2-7; 9 nucleotides agree with TRBD1. The V gene's germline CDR1 is SGHDN and CDR2 FVKESK. J lost 1 base, V lost 3 bases, and 4 bases had no gene match. The CDR3 spans 15 residues. The CDR3 reads CASSQSGTGSYEQYF. DNA for the CDR3: TGTGCCAGCAGCCAGTCCGGGACAGGGTCCTACGAGCAGTACTTC.

The genes are TRBV19 and TRBJ1-1, with 7 nucleotides matching TRBD1. This CDR3 spans 15 amino acids. The trim removed 6 bases at V and 3 bases at J, leaving 10 bases unmatched. Germline CDR1 and CDR2: LNHDA and SQIVND (reference sequence). The DNA for the CDR3 is TGTGCCAGTAGATCCCCCGGGACAGCTCACACTGAAGCTTTCTTT. Protein product: CASRSPGTAHTEAFF.

The chain links TRBV6-1 to TRBJ1-1, with D possibly being TRBD1 (6 bases). The germline V gene has CDR1 MNHNS and CDR2 SASEGT. There are 15 residues in the CDR3. V was cut by 3 bases and J by 7 bases, with 18 bases left in between. CDR3 amino acids: CASSDGGTSPVEAFF. DNA for the CDR3: TGTGCCAGCAGTGATGGGGGGACATCGCCGGTTGAAGCTTTCTTT.

The rearrangement links TRBV9 to TRBJ2-1, with 9 bases that match TRBD2. Germline V gene data show CDR1 as SGDLS and CDR2 as YYNGEE. This CDR3 has 14 residues. V dropped 1 base and J dropped 10; count of bases not matched to a gene: 6. The CDR3 loop reads CASSVWREGREQFF. Written as DNA, the CDR3 is TGTGCCAGCAGCGTATGGCGGGAGGGCCGGGAGCAGTTCTTC.

V usage is TRBV7-2 and J usage is TRBJ2-7; D is perhaps TRBD1 (6 bases). V lost 4 bases and J 3 bases, leaving 7 bases between the germline ends. Germline values: CDR1 SGHTA, CDR2 FQGNSA. The CDR3 has 12 amino acids. The CDR3 nucleotides read TGTGCCAGCAGCTCACAGGGCTACGAGCAGTACTTC. As protein: CASSSQGYEQYF.

The chain carries TRBV29-1 and TRBJ1-2; D remains ambiguous. There are 12 residues in the CDR3. Trimming removed 4 bases from V and 2 bases from J, with 8 bases in between. The V gene's germline CDR1 is SQVTM and CDR2 ANQGSEA. CDR3 nucleotide sequence: TGCAGCGTTGGATATACGAACTATGGCTACACCTTC. Encoded protein: CSVGYTNYGYTF.

CDR3 residues: CASSPGTGVDQPQHF. In DNA, the CDR3 is TGCGCCAGCAGCCCCGGGACAGGGGTGGATCAGCCCCAGCATTTT. The J gene is TRBJ1-5, the V gene TRBV5-1; 10 bases match TRBD1. The germline gives CDR1 SGHRS, CDR2 YFSETQ. The CDR3 totals 15 residues. V dropped 4 bases and J dropped 5; count of bases not matched to a gene: 6.

The chain has TRBV10-3 and TRBJ2-7, with 9 bases aligning to TRBD2. From germline, CDR1 is ENHRY and CDR2 SYGVKD. Unmatched junction bases numbered 5, after V lost 8 bases and J lost 6 bases. CDR3 length equals 12 residues. In nucleotides, the CDR3 is TGTGCCATCTCCCCTAGCGGGATCGAGCAGTACTTC. Translation: CAISPSGIEQYF.

The rearrangement links TRBV5-1 to TRBJ2-2; D is undetermined. V lost 0 bases, J lost 6 bases, and 3 bases lay in between. Germline values: CDR1 SGHRS, CDR2 YFSETQ. The CDR3 is 12 residues long. The CDR3 DNA sequence: TGCGCCAGCAGCTTGGACCCCGGGGAGCTGTTTTTT. It encodes CASSLDPGELFF.

The V and J genes are TRBV9 and TRBJ2-1, with 14 nucleotides matching TRBD2. The V and J ends lost 3 bases and 4 bases, in that order; junction bases with no gene match: 3. The CDR3 has 16 amino acids. Germline CDR1 reads SGDLS; CDR2 reads YYNGEE. The CDR3 here is CASSARLAGGYNEQFF. CDR3 sequence (DNA): TGTGCCAGCAGCGCGAGACTAGCGGGAGGGTACAATGAGCAGTTCTTC.